This T cell receptor beta chain originates from a study of T cells in Graves' hyperthyroidism and ophthalmopathy. Looking at the study overall: Peripheral blood was obtained at initial diagnosis, preceding any treatment. Findings of the study overall: Classification by a 13 V-J model distinguished ophthalmopathy from stable hyperthyroidism.

At least 3 on the Clinical Activity Score was recorded for ophthalmopathy patients, who also had NOSPECS grade at least 4 and duration under 3 months. Diagnostic decisions used clinical symptoms, serum thyroxine and TRAb, thyroid ultrasound and orbital computed tomography. TCR beta CDR3 regions were amplified from RNA transcripts. Primed by the HTBI set, a first-round RT-PCR was run on the TCR CDR3. TCRdb processed the multiplex PCR reads anew with MiXCR; each CDR3 protein has one entry. The sample holds about 610,000 distinct CDR3 sequences, about 15% seen once. In its sample, this clonotype was seen many times. What it binds is unknown. The TCR sequence derives from a woman between 40 and 50 years old with Graves' ophthalmopathy. Source material: blood.

In nucleotides, the CDR3 is TGTGCCAGCAACGACCGGGACACCTTCTACGAGCAGTACTTC. Translating it yields CASNDRDTFYEQYF. The V and J genes are TRBV12-3 or TRBV12-4 and TRBJ2-7; D possibly corresponds to TRBD1 (6 bases). V gave up 7 bases and J gave up 3 bases, with 16 bases separating them. This CDR3 is built from 14 residues.